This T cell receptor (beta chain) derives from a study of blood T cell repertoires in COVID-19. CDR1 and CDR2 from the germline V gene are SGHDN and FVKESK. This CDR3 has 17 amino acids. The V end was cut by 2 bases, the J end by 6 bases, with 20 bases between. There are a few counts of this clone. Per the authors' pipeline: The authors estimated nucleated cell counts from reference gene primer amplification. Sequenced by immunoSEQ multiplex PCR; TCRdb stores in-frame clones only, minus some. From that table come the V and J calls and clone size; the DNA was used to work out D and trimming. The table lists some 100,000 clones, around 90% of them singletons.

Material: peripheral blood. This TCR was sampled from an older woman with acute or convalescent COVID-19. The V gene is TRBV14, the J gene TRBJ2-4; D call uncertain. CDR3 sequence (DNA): TGTGCCAGCAGCCAAATGCCATTCAGTGTGGAGCCAAACATTCAGTACTTC. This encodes CASSQMPFSVEPNIQYF.